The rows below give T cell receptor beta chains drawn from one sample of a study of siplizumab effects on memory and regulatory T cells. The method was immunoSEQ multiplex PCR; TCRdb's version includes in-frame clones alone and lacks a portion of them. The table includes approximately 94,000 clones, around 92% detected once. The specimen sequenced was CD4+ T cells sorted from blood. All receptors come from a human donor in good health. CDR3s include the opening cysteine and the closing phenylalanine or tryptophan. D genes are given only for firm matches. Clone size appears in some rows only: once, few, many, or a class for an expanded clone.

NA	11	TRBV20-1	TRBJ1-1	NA	CSEWDGRQAFF	TGCAGTGAATGGGACGGACGGCAAGCTTTCTTT
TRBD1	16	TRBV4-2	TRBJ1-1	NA	CASSQEVNRGRTEAFF	TGTGCCAGCAGCCAAGAGGTAAACAGGGGGCGTACTGAAGCTTTCTTT
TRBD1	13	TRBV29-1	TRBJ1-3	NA	CSVDRGLGNTIYF	TGCAGCGTGGACAGGGGGCTCGGAAACACCATATATTTT
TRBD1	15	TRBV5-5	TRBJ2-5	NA	CASSLELTGSETQYF	TGTGCCAGCAGCTTGGAATTGACAGGGAGCGAGACCCAGTACTTC
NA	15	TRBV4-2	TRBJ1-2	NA	CASSQGGGGPYGYTF	TGTGCCAGCAGCCAAGGGGGTGGAGGTCCCTATGGCTACACCTTC
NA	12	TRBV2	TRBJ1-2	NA	CASTPTSGGYTF	TGTGCCAGCACACCGACGTCCGGGGGCTACACCTTC
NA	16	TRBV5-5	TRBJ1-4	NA	CASSFMGPATNEKLFF	TGTGCCAGCAGCTTCATGGGTCCCGCAACTAATGAAAAACTGTTTTTT
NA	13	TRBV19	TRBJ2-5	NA	CASRPSGLETQYF	TGTGCCAGTAGGCCTTCGGGACTAGAGACCCAGTACTTC
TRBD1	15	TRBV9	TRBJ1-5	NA	CASSPDGQGDQPQHF	TGTGCCAGCAGCCCCGACGGACAGGGAGATCAGCCCCAGCATTTT
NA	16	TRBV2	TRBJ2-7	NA	CASSEALGAVSYEQYF	TGTGCCAGCAGTGAAGCGCTCGGGGCAGTCTCCTACGAGCAGTACTTC
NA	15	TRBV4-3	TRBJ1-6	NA	CASSQEAGKGSPLHF	TGCGCCAGCAGCCAAGAGGCAGGGAAAGGTTCACCCCTCCACTTT
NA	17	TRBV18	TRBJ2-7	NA	CASSPPPGLRSSYEQYF	TGTGCCAGCTCACCACCACCCGGGCTAAGGAGCTCCTACGAGCAGTACTTC
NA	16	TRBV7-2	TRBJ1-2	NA	CASSAHRFQANYGYTF	TGTGCCAGCAGCGCCCACAGGTTCCAAGCTAACTATGGCTACACCTTC
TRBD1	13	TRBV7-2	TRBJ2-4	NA	CASSWGQENIQYF	TGTGCCAGCAGCTGGGGACAGGAAAACATTCAGTACTTC
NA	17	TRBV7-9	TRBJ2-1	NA	CASSSILIGTPHGEQFF	TGTGCCAGCAGCTCTATCCTGATCGGGACTCCTCACGGGGAGCAGTTCTTC
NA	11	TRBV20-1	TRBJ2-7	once	CSAHYNYEQYF	TGCAGTGCTCACTACAACTACGAGCAGTACTTC
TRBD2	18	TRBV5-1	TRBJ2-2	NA	CASSEAGLAGPNTGELFF	TGCGCCAGCAGCGAAGCAGGACTAGCGGGGCCGAACACCGGGGAGCTGTTTTTT
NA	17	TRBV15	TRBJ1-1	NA	CATRSSGHVLMNTEAFF	TGTGCCACCAGATCCTCGGGACACGTTTTGATGAACACTGAAGCTTTCTTT
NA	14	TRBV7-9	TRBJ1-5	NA	CASSLSSPMMPQHF	TGTGCCAGCAGCTTATCCAGTCCCATGATGCCCCAGCATTTT
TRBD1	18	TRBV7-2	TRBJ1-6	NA	CASSRTGTGWVYDSPLHF	TGTGCCAGCAGCCGGACCGGGACAGGATGGGTATATGATTCACCCCTCCACTTT
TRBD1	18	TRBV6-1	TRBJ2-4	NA	CASSEGDRALIAKNIQYF	TGTGCCAGCAGTGAAGGGGACAGGGCCCTGATAGCCAAAAACATTCAGTACTTC
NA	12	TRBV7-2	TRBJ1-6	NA	CASSLVNSPLHF	TGTGCCAGCAGCTTAGTGAATTCACCCCTCCACTTT
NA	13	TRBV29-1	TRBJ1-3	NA	CSVEEGGWDTIYF	TGCAGCGTTGAAGAGGGAGGATGGGACACCATATATTTT
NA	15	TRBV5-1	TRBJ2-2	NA	CASSDPATGNGELFF	TGCGCCAGCAGCGATCCGGCCACAGGGAACGGGGAGCTGTTTTTT
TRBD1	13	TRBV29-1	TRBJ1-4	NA	CSAGTGQSEKLFF	TGCAGCGCCGGGACAGGTCAAAGTGAAAAACTGTTTTTT
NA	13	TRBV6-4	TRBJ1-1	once	CASSGQPGTEAFF	TGTGCCAGCAGTGGACAGCCGGGCACTGAAGCTTTCTTT
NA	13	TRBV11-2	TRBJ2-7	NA	CASSLRRGYEQYF	TGTGCCAGCAGCTTGCGCCGGGGCTACGAGCAGTACTTC
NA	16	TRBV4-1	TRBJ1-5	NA	CASSQGTGQNNQPQHF	TGCGCCAGCAGCCAAGGGACCGGACAGAACAATCAGCCCCAGCATTTT
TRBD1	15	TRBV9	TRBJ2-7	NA	CASSVDRGDSYEQYF	TGTGCCAGCAGCGTAGACAGGGGGGACTCCTACGAGCAGTACTTC
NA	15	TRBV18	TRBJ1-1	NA	CASSPPSGMNTEAFF	TGTGCCAGCTCACCACCGTCAGGGATGAACACTGAAGCTTTCTTT
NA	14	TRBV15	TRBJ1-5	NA	CATSGEKDGQPQHF	TGTGCCACCAGCGGAGAGAAGGACGGTCAGCCCCAGCATTTT
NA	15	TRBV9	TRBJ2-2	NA	CASSVGGGNTGELFF	TGTGCCAGCAGCGTAGGAGGGGGAAACACCGGGGAGCTGTTTTTT
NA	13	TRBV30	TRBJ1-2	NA	CARGIGGNYGYTF	TGTGCCCGTGGGATTGGTGGGAACTATGGCTACACCTTC
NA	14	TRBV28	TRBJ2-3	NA	CASSPPGTPDTQYF	TGTGCCAGCAGTCCCCCCGGGACCCCAGATACGCAGTATTTT
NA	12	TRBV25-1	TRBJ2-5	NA	CASGRGGETQYF	TGTGCCAGCGGCAGGGGCGGGGAGACCCAGTACTTC
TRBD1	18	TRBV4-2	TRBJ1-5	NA	CASSSGQGGDGSNQPQHF	TGTGCCAGCAGCTCTGGACAGGGGGGAGATGGTAGCAATCAGCCCCAGCATTTT
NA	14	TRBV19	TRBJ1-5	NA	CASRRSGGDQPQHF	TGTGCCAGCCGTAGATCGGGGGGAGATCAGCCCCAGCATTTT
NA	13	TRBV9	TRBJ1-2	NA	CASSVEGNYGYTF	TGTGCCAGCAGCGTAGAGGGTAACTATGGCTACACCTTC
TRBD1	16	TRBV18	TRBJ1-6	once	CASSLGTVFYNSPLHF	TGTGCCAGCTCACTGGGGACAGTCTTTTATAATTCACCCCTCCACTTT
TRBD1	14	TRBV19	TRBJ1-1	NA	CASIKEGAVTEAFF	TGTGCCAGTATAAAAGAGGGGGCGGTCACTGAAGCTTTCTTT
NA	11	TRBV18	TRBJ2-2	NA	CASSPQEELFF	TGTGCCAGCTCACCCCAGGAAGAGCTGTTTTTT
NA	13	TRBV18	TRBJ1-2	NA	CASSPTESYGYTF	TGTGCCAGCTCACCGACGGAGTCCTATGGCTACACCTTC
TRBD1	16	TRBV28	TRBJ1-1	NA	CASRRDRLIFGTEAFF	TGTGCCAGCAGGCGGGACAGGTTGATCTTCGGCACTGAAGCTTTCTTT
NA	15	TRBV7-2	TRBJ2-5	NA	CASSLQSTSGETQYF	TGTGCCAGCAGCTTACAGTCTACTAGTGGAGAGACCCAGTACTTC
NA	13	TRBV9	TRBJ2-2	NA	CASSTGLAGELFF	TGTGCCAGCAGCACTGGTTTGGCCGGGGAGCTGTTTTTT
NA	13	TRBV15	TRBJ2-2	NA	CATSAFSYGELFF	TGTGCCACCAGCGCCTTTTCTTACGGGGAGCTGTTTTTT
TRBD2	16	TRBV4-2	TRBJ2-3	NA	CASSQELAGGGDTQYF	TGTGCCAGCAGCCAAGAGCTAGCGGGGGGTGGAGATACGCAGTATTTT
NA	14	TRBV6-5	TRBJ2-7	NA	CASSRDSTSYEQYF	TGTGCCAGCAGCCGGGACTCGACATCCTACGAGCAGTACTTC